These T cell receptor beta chains were read from a single sample in a study of shared clonotypes between healthy human individuals. Produced via immunoSEQ multiplex PCR; TCRdb's table is partial and in-frame only. The sample consists of fewer than 1.6 million clones, approximately 98.5% of them appearing once. Sample: naive CD4+ T cells sorted from blood. The receptors stem from a young man in good health. Both conserved end residues are part of each CDR3. The D gene is left open where the match is weak. Expanded clones get a size class; other rows say once, few or many, or leave the size out.

j_gene,d_gene,v_gene,abundance,CDR3aa,CDR3nt
TRBJ1-2,TRBD1,TRBV6-5,once,CASSTLDREIF,TGTGCCAGCAGTACTCTCGACAGGGAAATCTTC
TRBJ2-3,TRBD2,TRBV7-8,NA,CASSFGEGLAGVGDTQYF,TGTGCCAGCAGCTTCGGAGAGGGACTAGCGGGAGTGGGAGATACGCAGTATTTT
TRBJ2-2,NA,TRBV28,NA,CASSLFRDRNTGELFF,TGTGCCAGCAGTTTGTTCCGGGATCGTAACACCGGGGAGCTGTTTTTT
TRBJ2-1,NA,TRBV7-6,NA,CAVRGSDTYNEQFF,TGTGCCGTGCGGGGCAGTGATACCTACAATGAGCAGTTCTTC
TRBJ1-1,NA,TRBV28,NA,CASSSPSTRSEAFF,TGTGCCAGCAGTTCCCCCAGTACAAGGAGTGAAGCTTTCTTT
TRBJ1-2,NA,TRBV5-4,NA,CASSLGKGPYGYTF,TGTGCCAGCAGCTTGGGGAAGGGGCCTTATGGCTACACCTTC
TRBJ2-1,NA,TRBV2,NA,CASSPRDRSYNEQFF,TGTGCCAGCAGTCCCCGGGACCGATCCTACAATGAGCAGTTCTTC
TRBJ2-2,NA,TRBV6-6,NA,CASRVTGYGNTGELFF,TGTGCCAGCAGAGTTACGGGTTACGGGAACACCGGGGAGCTGTTTTTT
TRBJ2-1,TRBD2,TRBV19,NA,CASRMREVSYNEQFF,TGTGCCAGTAGGATGCGGGAGGTGTCCTACAATGAGCAGTTCTTC
TRBJ1-2,NA,TRBV4-1,NA,CASSQGAGYYGYTF,TGCGCCAGCAGCCAAGGTGCAGGATACTATGGCTACACCTTC
TRBJ2-7,TRBD2,TRBV5-1,NA,CASSLGLADYEQYF,TGCGCCAGCAGCTTGGGACTAGCGGACTACGAGCAGTACTTC
TRBJ1-5,NA,TRBV10-3,once,CAISPDRNQPQHF,TGTGCCATCAGCCCCGACAGAAATCAGCCCCAGCATTTT
TRBJ2-7,TRBD2,TRBV5-6,NA,CASSLIQRGFKEQYF,TGTGCCAGCAGCTTAATCCAGCGGGGGTTTAAAGAGCAGTACTTC
TRBJ1-2,NA,TRBV18,NA,CASSPGTAYGYTF,TGTGCCAGCTCACCCGGGACGGCGTATGGCTACACCTTC
TRBJ2-7,NA,TRBV2,NA,CASRESSYEQYF,TGTGCCAGCAGGGAATCTTCCTACGAGCAGTACTTC
TRBJ1-1,NA,TRBV5-5,NA,CASRVSARTNTEAFF,TGTGCCAGCAGAGTATCAGCCAGAACGAACACTGAAGCTTTCTTT
TRBJ2-7,NA,TRBV6-5,NA,CASSNPMAYEQYF,TGTGCCAGCAGTAACCCGATGGCGTACGAGCAGTACTTC
TRBJ2-1,NA,TRBV2,NA,CASSRRGSGSYNEQFF,TGTGCCAGCAGCCGAAGGGGGTCGGGATCCTACAATGAGCAGTTCTTC
TRBJ2-7,TRBD1,TRBV29-1,NA,CSVFLTGTVYEQYF,TGCAGCGTCTTTTTAACCGGGACAGTCTACGAGCAGTACTTC
TRBJ2-1,TRBD2,TRBV18,NA,CASSPVLAGVDEQFF,TGTGCCAGCTCACCAGTATTAGCGGGAGTCGATGAGCAGTTCTTC
TRBJ1-2,TRBD1,TRBV9,few,CASSTRQGEDYGYTF,TGTGCCAGCAGCACCCGACAGGGCGAGGACTATGGCTACACCTTC
TRBJ1-5,NA,TRBV6-6,NA,CATSRGFNQPQHF,TGTGCCACCTCCCGGGGGTTTAATCAGCCCCAGCATTTT